The entry below gives a single T cell receptor beta chain sequence along with its context. Which antigen it targets is not known. No qualities accompany the bases; no much larger clone lies one base away. This entry comes from a study of blood T cells in healthy people across ages (dated by TCRdb to between 2014 and 2017). For the study in its entirety: In model experiments, template switching captured about one uniquely barcoded TCR beta cDNA molecule for every two T cells. Donors were grouped into four age groups: young (average approximately 16 years), middle-aged (about 40), aged (62) and long-lived (just over 80). For two donors (one aged 18 to 29 and one aged 80 or older), the study analyzed two additional independent replicas of 1 million unique cDNA reads from the same blood draw. The study measured age-related changes in TCR beta repertoire diversity using deep sequencing normalized with unique cDNA molecular identifiers.

Taken from cysteine to phenylalanine, the CDR3 has 15 residues. Here the CDR3 DNA is all that survives: 45 bases in frame from base 1. The junction carries 13 bases between V and J, which are trimmed by 3 bases and 1 base respectively. The germline V gene supplies CDR1 SGHRS and CDR2 YFSETQ. The donors were 40 or so Caucasian individuals from Russia, aged 6 to 90 years, who were systemically healthy. Each donor gave 8 to 10 milliliters of peripheral blood, drawn into EDTA-treated Vacutainer tubes. Ficoll-Paque density-gradient centrifugation was used to isolate PBMCs, with at least 7 million obtained per sample. Total RNA was extracted from PBMCs with Trizol reagent, with at least 6 micrograms obtained per sample. The percentages of naive CD45RAhigh/CD27high T cells were determined by flow cytometry on a PBMC aliquot from every donor. Library preparation employed 5' RACE. Data came from an Illumina HiSeq 2500. A second 7 to 11 cycle PCR used a sample-barcoded 5' primer and a J-beta primer mix. A unique molecular identifier was introduced onto each TCR beta cDNA molecule by a template-switch 5' adaptor carrying 12 random nucleotides. Each sample yielded at least 2.5 million CDR3-containing paired-end reads. The Mint cDNA synthesis kit, primed by a TRBC-specific oligonucleotide, was used to synthesize first-strand cDNA from all RNA. Following uracil-DNA glycosylase treatment, a first 18-cycle PCR with universal primers M1SS and BC2_uni_R was performed on all cDNA. The authors processed their data as follows. For normalization, 1 million high-quality reads were randomly selected from each sample, with every read carrying a distinct molecular identifier. Reads sharing molecular identifiers were discarded rather than binned into consensus sequences. CDR3 identification, clonotype clustering and error correction used MiTCR with a Q25 quality threshold and the strictest error-elimination algorithm. A nonparametric unseen species model with Euler transformation was used to estimate lower-bound total TCR beta diversity. TCRdb handled the public reads itself, with Q25 trimming in fastp and clone calling in MiXCR, and kept productive beta chains. Under each unique CDR3 protein, matching rows form one entry showing the most common genes and DNA. TCRdb's processing, not the study's, gives the V and J calls here. The sample yields 750,000 to 950,000 distinct CDR3 sequences; 25% to 35% were counted once. The top ten hold roughly a tenth of the sample.

The study at large found these results: Donor CMV infection status was unknown, potentially confounding age-related changes in expanded clonotypes. The percentage of naive T cells measured by flow cytometry correlated strongly with observed TCR beta diversity. Estimates of total diversity based on one million sequenced T cells were regarded as lower bounds and as underestimates. Compared with the aged group, the long-lived group had more naive CD4+ T cells, fewer expanded clones and increased TCR diversity, a pattern suggesting age selection. Observed TCR beta diversity per million T cells fell roughly linearly with age, and a significant reduction was already apparent by age roughly 40. Conclusive comparison of naive and antigen-experienced compartments was prevented by the profiling of bulk unsorted PBMCs.

This sample also appeared in a second study, on T cells of mothers and their children. The second study's authors report: Nine systemically healthy Caucasian individuals served as donors, namely three mothers together with their six children. cDNA synthesis used all of the extracted RNA, with approximately 1.4 ug of RNA in each 15 ul reaction. In the second PCR, the M1S primer introduced both the sample barcodes and 2-4 random nucleotides. More than 9 million TCR beta CDR3 reads were obtained from each mother, and approximately 3 million reads were obtained from each child. In both related and unrelated pairs, thymic selection shapes the output of TCR recombination in a similar way, with inherited differences having only a minor effect. Normalized repertoire overlap was always slightly but never significantly higher in related than unrelated mother-child pairs. No persistent microchimeric T cell clones were found, with a detection sensitivity of approximately 100 clones per million clonotypes. To look for features that set related mother-child pairs apart from unrelated individuals, the researchers ran deep NGS to compare the TCR beta repertoires of mothers and children. Mothers averaged roughly 36 +/- 4 years of age and children averaged approximately 11 +/- 4 years. After adapter ligation was performed with NEBNext reagents, the libraries were sequenced on an Illumina HiSeq 2000 with 100+100 nt paired-end reads. Mother and child libraries were prepared a month apart and sequenced in separate runs to prevent cross-contamination. Each donor had between about 500,000 and 2,300,000 distinct TCR beta clonotypes identified. Naive TCR beta clonotypes were estimated from low-frequency clonotypes matched to each donor's FACS-determined naive share, without sorting.

The sequencing sample was made of blood. Here the chain combines TRBV5-1 and TRBJ1-1; no D gene is confidently identified. This clonotype was obtained from a woman between 40 and 55 years old in good health. CDR3 reads: CASSWVGRTNTEAFF. The sequence in DNA is TGCGCCAGCAGCTGGGTAGGCAGAACGAACACTGAAGCTTTCTTT. Reference TRBV5-1 and TRBJ1-1 proteins supply the regions before and after the CDR3; the full variable domain is: KAGVTQTPRYLIKTRGQQVTLSCSPISGHRSVSWYQQTPGQGLQFLFEYFSETQRNKGNFPGRFSGRQFSNSRSEMNVSTLELGDSALYLCASSWVGRTNTEAFFGQGTRLTVV.